This T cell receptor (beta chain) appears in the sequencing data of a study of blood T cells in healthy people across ages. General study findings and limits: Diversity estimates from one million T cells were considered underestimates. Any conclusive comparison of naive versus antigen-experienced cells was prevented by using unsorted PBMCs.

Of note for this clonotype: Its antigen remains unknown.

The CDR3 runs to 15 residues. V lost 4 bases to trimming and J lost 2 bases, with 13 bases between them. CDR1 is MNHEY, CDR2 SVGAGI, per germline. Together with a sample-barcoded 5' primer, a J-beta primer mix was included in a second PCR lasting roughly 6 to 12 cycles. Every single cDNA molecule received a tag from a template-switch adaptor with 12 random nucleotides. TCRdb used MiXCR to reprocess the 5' RACE reads, holding one entry per CDR3 protein. The table lists about 1,500,000 distinct CDR3 sequences, approximately 38% of them singletons. The clonotype originates from a woman under 30 in good health. V is TRBV6-5 and J is TRBJ2-3, with no clear D. The sequenced material came from blood. The CDR3: CASSWSRYNTDTQYF. CDR3 nucleotide sequence: TGTGCCAGCAGTTGGTCCCGGTACAACACAGATACGCAGTATTTT.